This section outlines one T cell receptor (beta chain) sequence together with its context. A single base separates this from a much larger clone, so it may be a read error. These data come from a study of T cell repertoires in aging, cancer and after chemotherapy. Study summary: Pre- and post-chemotherapy samples were paired from chronic lymphocytic leukemia patients treated with fludarabine- or bendamustine-based regimens.

TCR beta rearrangements were amplified from peripheral blood genomic DNA. Rearranged V-D-J TRB sequences were amplified with a mixed TRB-A/B primer pool. TCRdb re-derived calls from the multiplex PCR reads in MiXCR, one entry per CDR3 protein. The data hold roughly 4,000 distinct CDR3 sequences, with 30% to 45% observed a single time. The clonotype originates from a human donor with a blood cancer. Material for sequencing was blood.

The CDR3 DNA reads TGCAGCGTTGACGGTGGGAGTTTTATAGCCTACACCTTC. Translated: CSVDGGSFIAYTF. The chain has TRBV29-1 and TRBJ1-2; D call uncertain. The CDR3 is 13 amino acids. From germline, CDR1 is SQVTM and CDR2 ANQGSEA. V was shortened by 3 bases and J by 10 bases, with 18 bases between the two germline ends. The complete variable domain, with remaining parts taken from reference TRBV29-1 and TRBJ1-2, reads SAVISQKPSRDICQRGTSLTIQCQVDSQVTMMFWYRQQPGQSLTLIATANQGSEATYESGFVIDKFPISRPNLTFSTLTVSNMSPEDSSIYLCSVDGGSFIAYTFGSGTRLTVV.